The sequence of this T cell receptor beta chain was determined in a study of preoperative IRX-2 immunotherapy in early breast cancer. Treatment: preoperative locoregional IRX-2 cytokine immunotherapy. Patients received preoperative, locoregional IRX-2 cytokine immunotherapy in a phase Ib study. This clone was seen once. The germline V gene has CDR1 MDHEN and CDR2 SYDVKM. Germline trimming cut 0 bases from V and 6 bases from J; bases unmatched to any gene: 7. The CDR3 is made up of 15 amino acids. Clones were sequenced by immunoSEQ multiplex PCR, and TCRdb holds only the in-frame ones, with some missing. The sample records tens of thousands of clones, approximately 85% being singletons.

The sample in question was lymph node tissue, obtained after IRX-2 immunotherapy. This clonotype was obtained from a human donor with breast cancer. The chain combines TRBV28 with TRBJ1-2; TRBD1 matches 7 bases. In nucleotides, the CDR3 is TGTGCCAGCAGTTTATGGCGACAGGGTCTGGATGGCTACACCTTC. Protein sequence: CASSLWRQGLDGYTF.